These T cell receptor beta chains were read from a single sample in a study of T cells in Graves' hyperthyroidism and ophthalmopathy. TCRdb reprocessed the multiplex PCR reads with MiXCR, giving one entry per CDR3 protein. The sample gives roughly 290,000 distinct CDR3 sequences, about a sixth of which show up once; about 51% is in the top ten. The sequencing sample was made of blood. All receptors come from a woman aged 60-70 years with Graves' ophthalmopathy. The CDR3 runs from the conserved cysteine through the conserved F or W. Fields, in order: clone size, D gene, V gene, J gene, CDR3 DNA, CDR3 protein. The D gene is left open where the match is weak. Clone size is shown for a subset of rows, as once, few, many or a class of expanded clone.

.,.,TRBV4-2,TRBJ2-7,TGTGCCAGCAGCCAAGATCTGGGGGGTACTCCCTACGAGCAGTACTTC,CASSQDLGGTPYEQYF
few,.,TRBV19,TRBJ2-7,TGTGCCAGTAGTCTCAAAGGGGTCTACGAGCAGTACTTC,CASSLKGVYEQYF
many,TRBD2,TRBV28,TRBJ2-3,TGTGCCAGCGGCGGACTAGCGGCAAGCACAGATACGCAGTATTTT,CASGGLAASTDTQYF
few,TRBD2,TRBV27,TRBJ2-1,TGTGCCAGCAGTTCGGGGACTAATAACTACAATGAGCAGTTCTTC,CASSSGTNNYNEQFF
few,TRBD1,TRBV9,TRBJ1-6,TGTGCCAGCAGCGTATACCCAGGGGGCAATTCACCCCTCCACTTT,CASSVYPGGNSPLHF
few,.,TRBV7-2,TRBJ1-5,TGTGCCAGCAGCTTACGGTACAGCAATCAGCCCCAGCATTTT,CASSLRYSNQPQHF
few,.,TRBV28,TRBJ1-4,TGTGCCAGCGGTGTTACGGGGGGGGCTAATGAAAAACTGTTTTTT,CASGVTGGANEKLFF
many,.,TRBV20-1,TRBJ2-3,TGCAGTGCCCCGCGGCAGAGCACAGATACGCAGTATTTT,CSAPRQSTDTQYF
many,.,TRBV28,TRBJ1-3,TGTGCCAGCAGCCTGGTCACTGGAAACACCATATATTTT,CASSLVTGNTIYF
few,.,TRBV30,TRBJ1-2,TGTGCCTGGAGTGTAAGACAGCCCGGGACGGGTGGCTACACCTTC,CAWSVRQPGTGGYTF
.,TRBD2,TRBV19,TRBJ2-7,TGTGCCAGTAGTCAGCCCGGGACTAGCGGGGGCACCTACGAGCAGTACTTC,CASSQPGTSGGTYEQYF
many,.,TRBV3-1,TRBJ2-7,TGTGCCAGCAGCCATCAGGCTTCCCGGCTCTACGAGCAGTACTTC,CASSHQASRLYEQYF
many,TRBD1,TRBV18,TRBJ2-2,TGTGCCAGCTCACCGGGACAGGGGAACACCGGGGAGCTGTTTTTT,CASSPGQGNTGELFF
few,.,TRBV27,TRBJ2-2,TGTGCCAGCAGTTTAGGGGGGCGTGAAACCGGGGAGCTGTTTTTT,CASSLGGRETGELFF
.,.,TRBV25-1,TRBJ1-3,TGTGCCAGCAGTGAATTAGGGACCCAACCCAACACCATATATTTT,CASSELGTQPNTIYF
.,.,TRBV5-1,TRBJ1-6,TGCGCCAGCAGCCGAGGGGGCTCCTATAATTCACCCCTCCACTTT,CASSRGGSYNSPLHF
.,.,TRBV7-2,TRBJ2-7,TGTGCCAGCAGCCCGCATCGGGCGGTTTCCTACGAGCAGTACTTC,CASSPHRAVSYEQYF
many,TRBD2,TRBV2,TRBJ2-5,TGTGCCAGCAGTGAAGGGAGCGGGGGGGCCGCGGAGACCCAGTACTTC,CASSEGSGGAAETQYF
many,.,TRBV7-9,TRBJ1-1,TGTGCCAGCAGCTTGGGGGACCTTGAAGCTTTCTTT,CASSLGDLEAFF
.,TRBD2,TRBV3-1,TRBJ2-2,TGTGCCAGCAGCCAAGATCTGTTGGGCTGGGGGACTAGCGGGACCGGGGAGCTGTTTTTT,CASSQDLLGWGTSGTGELFF
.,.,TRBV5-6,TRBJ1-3,TGTGCCAGCAGCTTTACGAACTCTGGAAACACCATATATTTT,CASSFTNSGNTIYF
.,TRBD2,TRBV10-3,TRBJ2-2,TGTGCCATCAGTGAGCCAATGGGGGCCAGCGGGGGTTCGAACACCGGGGAGCTGTTTTTT,CAISEPMGASGGSNTGELFF
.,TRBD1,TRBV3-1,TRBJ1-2,TGTGCCAGCAGCCAGGGAGGGGGCCCCACCTTC,CASSQGGGPTF
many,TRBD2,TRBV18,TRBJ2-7,TGTGCCAGCTCATCCCAAGGACTAGTTTCTGACGAGCAGTACTTC,CASSSQGLVSDEQYF
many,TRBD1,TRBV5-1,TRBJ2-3,TGCGCCAGCAGAACCGACAGGGGACAAATTGCCACAGATACGCAGTATTTT,CASRTDRGQIATDTQYF
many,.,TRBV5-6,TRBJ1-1,TGTGCCAGCCGGGGGGGGCTGAACACTGAAGCTTTCTTT,CASRGGLNTEAFF
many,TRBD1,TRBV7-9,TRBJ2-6,TGTGCCAGCAGCCAAACGGAACACCGGGACAGAGTAAGCAACGTCCTGACTTTC,CASSQTEHRDRVSNVLTF
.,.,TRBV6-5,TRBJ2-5,TGTGCCAGCAGTTACACGGGGGGCCTCCAAGAGACCCAGTACTTC,CASSYTGGLQETQYF
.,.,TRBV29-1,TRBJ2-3,TGCAGAGTTGAGGATGCGGGGACTAGCACAGATACGCAGTATTTT,CRVEDAGTSTDTQYF
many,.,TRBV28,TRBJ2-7,TGTGCCGCTAACAGGGTTAACGAGCAGTACTTC,CAANRVNEQYF
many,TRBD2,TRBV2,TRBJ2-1,TGTGCCAGCAGTAGTCAGGTAGCGGGAGTTGATGAGCAGTTCTTC,CASSSQVAGVDEQFF
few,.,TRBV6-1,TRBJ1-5,TGTGCCAGCAAGGGGGGGGCTAATCAGCCCCAGCATTTT,CASKGGANQPQHF
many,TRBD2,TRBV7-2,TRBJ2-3,TGTGCCAGCAGCCCTCACGGGGCTAGCGGGGGGCATAGCACAGATACGCAGTATTTT,CASSPHGASGGHSTDTQYF
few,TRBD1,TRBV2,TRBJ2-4,TGTGCCAGCAGTCCAAGACAGGGAGCCCAAAAGGGCATTCAGTACTTC,CASSPRQGAQKGIQYF
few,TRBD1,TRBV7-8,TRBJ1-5,TGTGCCAGCGCTTCGGACAGGGGGAAACAGCCCCAGCATTTT,CASASDRGKQPQHF
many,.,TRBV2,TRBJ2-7,TGTGCCAGCAGCATTGGCCGAGCAGGGGGGCCTAGCTCCTACGAGCAGTACTTC,CASSIGRAGGPSSYEQYF
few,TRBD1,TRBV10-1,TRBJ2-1,TGCGCCAGCAGTGAACCGGGACAGGGACACAATGAGCAGTTCTTC,CASSEPGQGHNEQFF
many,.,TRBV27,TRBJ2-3,TGTGCCAGTAAAGAAGGGCGCGGGCCCACAGATACGCAGTATTTT,CASKEGRGPTDTQYF
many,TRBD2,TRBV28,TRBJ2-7,TGTGCCAGCAGTTTAGCTGCGGGAGGGTCGTACGAGCAGTACTTC,CASSLAAGGSYEQYF
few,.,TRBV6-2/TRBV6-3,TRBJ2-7,TGTGCCAGCAGTGGTGGCTACGAGCAGTGCTTC,CASSGGYEQCF
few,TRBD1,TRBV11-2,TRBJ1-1,TGTGCCAGCAGCCCCGGACAGGGCGTCACTGAAGCTTTCTTT,CASSPGQGVTEAFF
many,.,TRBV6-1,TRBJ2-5,TGTGCCAGCATGGGGACCCGACAAGAGACCCAGTACTTC,CASMGTRQETQYF